This TCR beta chain was recorded in a study of tumor-infiltrating lymphocytes in oesophageal squamous cell carcinoma. TCRdb fed the PCR reads into MiXCR, producing one record per CDR3 protein. The sample includes some 14,000 distinct CDR3 sequences, around 50% seen only once; the top ten take approximately 15%. Germline CDR1 SGHRS, CDR2 YFSETQ. V was shortened by 4 bases and J by 0 bases, with 17 bases between the two germline ends. This CDR3 is built from 16 residues. This clonotype was counted many times. The TCR comes from a male donor with esophageal squamous cell carcinoma. V and J are TRBV5-1 and TRBJ2-7, with D tentatively TRBD1 (6 bases). The specimen was esophageal tumor tissue. The CDR3 spells CASSPEPSGASYEQYF. CDR3 bases: TGCGCCAGCAGCCCAGAACCGTCAGGGGCCTCCTACGAGCAGTACTTC.